This T cell receptor (beta chain) was recovered during a study of cytomegalovirus exposure and HLA in healthy donors. Study-level findings and limits: Productive rates of about 90% or about 30% were seen for most TCR beta V segments in an earlier analysis. Later analysis found that TCR beta chains associated with HLA were more clonally expanded than other, equally common chains.

About this clone: Its antigen is still unknown. Other DNA sequences within the sample encode an identical CDR3.

The CDR3 sequence is 12 residues long. The germline V and J ends were trimmed by 1 base and 6 bases, with 7 bases remaining between them. Per the germline V gene, CDR1 is SEHNR and CDR2 is FQNEAQ (reference sequence). PCR involved 60 Vbeta and 13 Jbeta primers. Original processing methods: Later analysis identified approximately 80 million unique TCR beta chains, 9 million to 12 million shared. Clones were read by immunoSEQ multiplex PCR, and TCRdb kept only the in-frame ones, dropping some. For V, J and clone size, that table is used; D and trimming come from the DNA. The top ten clones hold around 3% of a sample with approximately 190,000 clones, 84% of them seen once.

The specimen was PBMCs. The chain combines TRBV7-9 with TRBJ2-7, with unresolved D. The origin of this receptor is a woman aged 45-59 years in good health and CMV-seropositive. CDR3 nucleotides: TGTGCCAGCAGCTTAGAGCCGCTCGAGCAGTACTTC. Translation: CASSLEPLEQYF.